The next 29 T cell receptor beta chains were all read from a single sample in a study of PD-L1 blockade in urothelial cancer. Using immunoSEQ multiplex PCR, the repertoire was profiled, and TCRdb retains in-frame clones only, with some absent. The table includes roughly 100,000 clones, roughly 83% detected once. As to time point: peripheral blood 6 weeks after treatment start. Sample: PBMCs, taken around atezolizumab (anti-PD-L1) treatment. These receptors were obtained from a man between 65 and 79 years old with urothelial cancer.

The chain employs TRBV15 and TRBJ2-3; 9 nucleotides line up with TRBD1. Germline CDR1 reads LNHNV; CDR2 reads YYDKDF (reference sequence). After removal of 3 bases from V and 3 bases from J, the junction contained 13 bases not matched to a gene. The CDR3 has 18 residues. For the CDR3, the DNA is TGTGCCACCAGCAGTTATTATTCCGGGACAGGGAGGACAGATACGCAGTATTTT. As protein: CATSSYYSGTGRTDTQYF. The complete variable domain, with remaining parts taken from reference TRBV15 and TRBJ2-3, reads DAMVIQNPRYQVTQFGKPVTLSCSQTLNHNVMYWYQQKSSQAPKLLFHYYDKDFNNEADTPDNFQSRRPNTSFCFLDIRSPGLGDTAMYLCATSSYYSGTGRTDTQYFGPGTRLTVL.

V usage is TRBV19 and J usage is TRBJ1-2; D not certain. The CDR3 extends over 13 amino acids. Between the trimmed V and J ends, which lost 3 bases and 4 bases, there was a span of 9 bases. CDR1 and CDR2 from the germline V gene are LNHDA and SQIVND (reference sequence). Here the CDR3 DNA reads TGTGCCAGTAGTATTGTCCCGAGCTATGGCTACACCTTC. This sequence encodes CASSIVPSYGYTF.

V gene TRBV5-5 combines with J gene TRBJ2-1; TRBD2 agrees at 7 bases. V gave up 0 bases and J gave up 4 bases; unmatched junction bases: 4. This CDR3 has 15 residues. Germline values: CDR1 SGHKS, CDR2 YYEKEE (reference sequence). CDR3 nucleotides: TGTGCCAGCAGCTTGGACGGGGGGACGTACAATGAGCAGTTCTTC. It encodes CASSLDGGTYNEQFF.

V gene TRBV18 combines with J gene TRBJ2-7; the match to TRBD1 covers 7 bases. The CDR3 has 15 amino acids. V dropped 2 bases and J dropped 2; count of bases not matched to a gene: 6. CDR1 is KGHSH and CDR2 is LQKENI in the germline V gene. The CDR3 coding sequence is TGTGCCAGCTCACCAAGAGGACAGGACCCCTACGAGCAGTACTTC. Translated: CASSPRGQDPYEQYF. The full variable domain, completed using reference TRBV18 and TRBJ2-7, is NAGVMQNPRHLVRRRGQEARLRCSPMKGHSHVYWYRQLPEEGLKFMVYLQKENIIDESGMPKERFSAEFPKEGPSILRIQQVVRGDSAAYFCASSPRGQDPYEQYFGPGTRLTVT.

The CDR3 loop is CASSLDSTDYNEQFF. The CDR3 DNA is TGCGCCAGCAGCTTGGACAGCACCGACTACAATGAGCAGTTCTTC. The chain links TRBV5-1 to TRBJ2-1; D unclear. V dropped 0 bases and J dropped 3 bases, with 10 bases sitting between them. CDR1 and CDR2 (germline): SGHRS, YFSETQ. CDR3 length: 15 amino acids.

The rearrangement joins TRBV29-1 to TRBJ1-2, with D tentatively TRBD1 (6 bases). CDR1 and CDR2 from the germline V gene are SQVTM and ANQGSEA. Trimming shortened V by 5 bases and J by 8 bases, and 18 bases separated the two germline ends. This CDR3 has 13 residues. DNA for the CDR3: TGCAGCGTTCAACTCACAGGGAGCTGGGGCTACACCTTC. Protein sequence: CSVQLTGSWGYTF.

This chain joins TRBV19 and TRBJ1-1; unclear D gene. The germline V gene encodes CDR1 LNHDA and CDR2 SQIVND (reference sequence). Between the trimmed V and J ends, which lost 1 base and 3 bases, there was a span of 3 bases. This CDR3 is built from 12 residues. The CDR3 region is CASSIVDTEAFF. DNA for the CDR3: TGTGCCAGTAGTATAGTCGACACTGAAGCTTTCTTT.

The chain carries TRBV11-1 and TRBJ2-7; 8 bases line up with TRBD2. Germline CDR1 SGHAT, CDR2 FQDESV (reference sequence). V shed 4 bases and J 2 bases; nucleotides not matched to a gene: 10. The CDR3 spans 16 residues. The CDR3 loop is CASSSPRPGGAYEQYF. In DNA form, the CDR3 reads TGTGCCAGCAGCTCCCCCAGACCGGGAGGGGCCTACGAGCAGTACTTC.

The table lists this clone with a few counts. The V and J genes are TRBV7-9 and TRBJ1-4; 7 bases are shared with TRBD1. Losses at the gene ends were 4 bases for V and 8 bases for J; bases not matched to a gene: 4. The CDR3 loop spans 13 amino acids. Germline CDR1 is SEHNR and CDR2 is FQNEAQ (reference sequence). The CDR3 DNA sequence: TGTGCCAGCAGCTCCGGACAGGACGAAAAACTGTTTTTT. Translating gives CASSSGQDEKLFF.

This CDR3 reads CAWSSSANQPQHF. DNA for the CDR3: TGTGCCTGGAGTTCGTCAGCGAATCAGCCCCAGCATTTT. The rearrangement uses TRBV30 and TRBJ1-5, with unresolved D. From germline, CDR1 is GTSNPN and CDR2 SVGIG (reference sequence). Trimming took off 2 bases at V and 4 bases at J, with 9 bases between the two ends. The CDR3 totals 13 residues.

DNA for the CDR3: TGTGCCAGCAGTTTATGGTTCCGGCAGGGGGACGAGACCCAGTACTTC. Its protein is CASSLWFRQGDETQYF. V gene TRBV28 combines with J gene TRBJ2-5; the match to TRBD1 covers 7 bases. With 0 bases clipped from V and 5 bases from J, the junction kept 9 bases outside the gene matches. The length of the CDR3 is 16 residues. CDR1 is MDHEN and CDR2 is SYDVKM in the germline V gene.

The genes are TRBV27 and TRBJ2-1; perhaps TRBD1 as D (5 bases). The CDR3 covers 13 residues. Germline V gives CDR1 MNHEY, CDR2 SMNVEV (reference sequence). Trimming removed 4 bases at V and 6 bases at J, with 10 bases between. This CDR3 reads CASSSQGTNEQFF. For the CDR3, the DNA is TGTGCCAGCAGTTCGCAGGGAACCAATGAGCAGTTCTTC.

The V call is TRBV11-2, the J call TRBJ1-1; D might be TRBD1 (5 bases). CDR1 is SGHAT, CDR2 FQNNGV, per germline. CDR3 length equals 12 residues. V gave up 7 bases and J gave up 11 bases, with 17 bases separating them. The CDR3 DNA follows: TGTGCCAGCACCCAAGGCACGGGGGGGGCTTTCTTT. Its translation: CASTQGTGGAFF.

The chain uses TRBV19 and TRBJ1-2; D gene unclear. Deletions cut 0 bases from V and 3 bases from J, with 14 bases between. The CDR3 length is 16 residues. Germline V CDR1 and CDR2: LNHDA, SQIVND (reference sequence). The CDR3 sequence is CASSIDYPGNYYGYTF. In nucleotides, the CDR3 is TGTGCCAGTAGTATAGATTACCCCGGGAACTACTATGGCTACACCTTC.

The chain carries TRBV19 and TRBJ1-5, with D perhaps TRBD1 (5 bases). V lost 4 bases and J 1 base, leaving 20 bases between the germline ends. There are 18 residues in the CDR3. Germline V gene data show CDR1 as LNHDA and CDR2 as SQIVND (reference sequence). DNA of the CDR3: TGTGCCAGTAGTAGGGACGGTGGCTATGGGGGGAGCAATCAGCCCCAGCATTTT. Protein product: CASSRDGGYGGSNQPQHF. Full variable domain (outside the CDR3, taken from reference TRBV19 and TRBJ1-5): DGGITQSPKYLFRKEGQNVTLSCEQNLNHDAMYWYRQDPGQGLRLIYYSQIVNDFQKGDIAEGYSVSREKKESFPLTVTSAQKNPTAFYLCASSRDGGYGGSNQPQHFGDGTRLSIL.

The chain has TRBV27 and TRBJ1-5, with D possibly matching TRBD1 (6 bases). The CDR3 spans 14 residues. Germline V gene lookup returns CDR1 MNHEY and CDR2 SMNVEV (reference sequence). The V and J ends lost 6 bases and 3 bases respectively, with 12 bases between them. In DNA form, the CDR3 reads TGTGCCAGCAGGTCCGGGGGGCTCAATCAGCCCCAGCATTTT. Its protein product is CASRSGGLNQPQHF.

The J gene is TRBJ2-2, the V gene TRBV19, with TRBD1 matching 11 bases. The V and J ends lost 10 bases and 4 bases, in that order; junction bases with no gene match: 8. Germline-derived CDR1 and CDR2 are LNHDA and SQIVND (reference sequence). This CDR3 is built from 15 residues. CDR3 region: CAIKSGTGGTGELFF. The CDR3 nucleotides are TGTGCCATAAAATCCGGGACAGGGGGCACCGGGGAGCTGTTTTTT.

This sequence joins TRBV28 and TRBJ1-2; TRBD1 matches 7 bases. J was trimmed by 0 bases and V by 6 bases; bases with no gene match: 7. The CDR3 totals 15 residues. Germline CDR1 reads MDHEN; CDR2 reads SYDVKM. The CDR3 bases are TGTGCCAGCAGCGGCCAGGGGGATTCTAACTATGGCTACACCTTC. Amino acids: CASSGQGDSNYGYTF.

This clone came up once. The chain carries TRBV6-5 and TRBJ1-2; TRBD1 matches at 7 bases. Trimming at V came to 4 bases and at J to 4 bases, leaving 6 bases not matched to a gene. Germline values: CDR1 MNHEY, CDR2 SVGAGI. The CDR3 loop spans 14 amino acids. The CDR3: CASSSSGQAYGYTF. In DNA, the CDR3 is TGTGCCAGCAGTTCGTCCGGACAGGCCTATGGCTACACCTTC.

This chain joins TRBV7-9 and TRBJ2-6; a possible D gene is TRBD2 (7 bases). The CDR3 extends over 18 amino acids. Trimming stripped 5 bases from V and 4 bases from J, with 21 bases between. CDR1 is SEHNR and CDR2 is FQNEAQ in the germline V gene (reference sequence). The CDR3 here is CASSALSWGGLGANVLTF. CDR3 nucleotides: TGTGCCAGCAGCGCCCTAAGCTGGGGGGGGCTCGGGGCCAACGTCCTGACTTTC.

This sequence joins TRBV6-6 and TRBJ2-7; TRBD2 matches 8 bases. There are 13 residues in the CDR3. V shed 8 bases, J shed 1 base, and the junction held 4 bases outside the gene matches. Germline CDR1 MNHNY, CDR2 SVGAGI (reference sequence). CDR3 bases: TGTGCCAGCTCCGGCGGGAGGTCCTACGAGCAGTACTTC. This codes for CASSGGRSYEQYF.

This chain links TRBV7-8 with TRBJ1-5, with TRBD1 matching 10 bases. Trimming removed 5 bases from V and 3 bases from J; junction bases left unmatched: 7. The germline CDR1 and CDR2 sequences are SGHVS and FQNEAQ. The CDR3 contains 16 residues. The CDR3 loop reads CASSPGTGDSNQPQHF. The CDR3 nucleotides are TGTGCCAGCAGCCCCGGGACAGGGGATTCCAATCAGCCCCAGCATTTT.

The rearrangement joins TRBV6-1 to TRBJ1-2; 7 bases match TRBD1. The CDR3 runs 13 residues. Germline V CDR1 and CDR2: MNHNS, SASEGT. With V trimmed by 3 bases and J by 4 bases, 2 bases remained unmatched. The CDR3 DNA follows: TGTGCCAGCAGTGAGGACAGGACCTATGGCTACACCTTC. It yields the protein CASSEDRTYGYTF.

The rearrangement uses TRBV7-9 and TRBJ1-2, with D perhaps matching TRBD1 (6 bases). Germline lookup yields CDR1 SEHNR and CDR2 FQNEAQ (reference sequence). Trimming took off 7 bases at V and 4 bases at J, with 13 bases between the two ends. This CDR3 contains 13 residues. The DNA of the CDR3 is TGTGCCAGCAACGGGGACACCGCCTATGGCTACACCTTC. It is translated as CASNGDTAYGYTF.

This clone was seen once. The chain joins TRBV11-2 to TRBJ2-1; TRBD2 might be the D (5 bases). CDR1 and CDR2 (germline): SGHAT, FQNNGV. V was pared by 3 bases and J by 6 bases, with 12 bases between. The CDR3 is 14 amino acids. The CDR3 DNA reads as TGTGCCAGCAGCTTGAGGAAGGAGGCCAATGAGCAGTTCTTC. It yields the protein CASSLRKEANEQFF. The full variable domain, with the rest looked up from reference TRBV11-2 and TRBJ2-1, is EAGVAQSPRYKIIEKRQSVAFWCNPISGHATLYWYQQILGQGPKLLIQFQNNGVVDDSQLPKDRFSAERLKGVDSTLKIQPAKLEDSAVYLCASSLRKEANEQFFGPGTRLTVL.

The chain combines TRBV4-2 with TRBJ2-3; TRBD1 matches 9 bases. Unmatched junction bases numbered 7, after V lost 4 bases and J lost 2 bases. Germline V lookup: CDR1 LGHNA, CDR2 YNFKEQ. The CDR3 spans 16 residues. The CDR3 nucleotides read TGTGCCAGCAGCCCCCTAGGACAGGGGAACACAGATACGCAGTATTTT. Encoded protein: CASSPLGQGNTDTQYF.

The V gene is TRBV7-6, the J gene TRBJ2-7, with D tentatively TRBD2 (6 bases). Trimming took 0 bases from V and 2 from J, leaving 14 bases between them. The germline V gene has CDR1 SGHVS and CDR2 FNYEAQ. The CDR3 sequence is 16 residues long. The CDR3 protein is CASSLAGDSITYEQYF. For the CDR3, the DNA is TGTGCCAGCAGCTTAGCGGGGGACTCGATAACCTACGAGCAGTACTTC.

The rearrangement links TRBV4-2 to TRBJ1-5, with 7 positions matching TRBD1. CDR1 is LGHNA and CDR2 is YNFKEQ in the germline V gene. The CDR3 has 15 amino acids. After removal of 0 bases from V and 6 bases from J, the junction contained 5 bases not matched to a gene. The CDR3 loop reads CASSQEWTGGQPQHF. As DNA, the CDR3 is TGTGCCAGCAGCCAAGAATGGACAGGAGGTCAGCCCCAGCATTTT.

The chain employs TRBV20-1 and TRBJ2-7, with D maybe TRBD2 (5 bases). There are 10 residues in the CDR3. Trimming pared 6 bases from V and 6 bases from J, leaving 9 bases between. Germline CDR1 reads DFQATT; CDR2 reads SNEGSKA (reference sequence). This CDR3 is CSAQSGEQYF. The CDR3 coding sequence is TGCAGTGCCCAGAGCGGCGAGCAGTACTTC.